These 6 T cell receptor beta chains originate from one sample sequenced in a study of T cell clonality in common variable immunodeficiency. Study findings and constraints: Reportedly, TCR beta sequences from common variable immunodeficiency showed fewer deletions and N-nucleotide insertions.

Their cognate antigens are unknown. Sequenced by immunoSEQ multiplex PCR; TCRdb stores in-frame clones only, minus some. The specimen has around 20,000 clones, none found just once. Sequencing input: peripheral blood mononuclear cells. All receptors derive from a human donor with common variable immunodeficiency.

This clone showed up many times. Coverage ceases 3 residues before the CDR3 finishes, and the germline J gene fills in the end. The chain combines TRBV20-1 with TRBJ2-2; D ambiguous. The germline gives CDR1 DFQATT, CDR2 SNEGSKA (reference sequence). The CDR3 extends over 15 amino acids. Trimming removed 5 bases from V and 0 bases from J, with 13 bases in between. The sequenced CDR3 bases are TGCAGTGCTCCTGTTTTGAGCGCGAACACCGGGGAG. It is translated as CSAPVLSANTGE. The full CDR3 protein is CSAPVLSANTGELFF.

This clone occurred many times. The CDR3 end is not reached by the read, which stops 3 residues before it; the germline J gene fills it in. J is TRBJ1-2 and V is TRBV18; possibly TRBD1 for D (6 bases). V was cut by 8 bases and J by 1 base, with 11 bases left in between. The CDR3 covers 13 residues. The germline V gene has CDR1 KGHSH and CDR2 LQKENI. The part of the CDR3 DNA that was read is TGTGCCAGCCGCAGGGGAAGTAACTATGGC. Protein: CASRRGSNYG. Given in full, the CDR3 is CASRRGSNYGYTF. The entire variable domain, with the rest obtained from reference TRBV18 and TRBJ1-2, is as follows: NAGVMQNPRHLVRRRGQEARLRCSPMKGHSHVYWYRQLPEEGLKFMVYLQKENIIDESGMPKERFSAEFPKEGPSILRIQQVVRGDSAAYFCASRRGSNYGYTFGSGTRLTVV.

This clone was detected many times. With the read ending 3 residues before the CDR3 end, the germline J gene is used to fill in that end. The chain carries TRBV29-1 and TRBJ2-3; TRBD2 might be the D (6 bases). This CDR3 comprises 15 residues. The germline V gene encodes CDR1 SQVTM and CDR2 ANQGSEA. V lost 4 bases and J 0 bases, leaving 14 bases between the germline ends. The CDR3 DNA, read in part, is TGCAGCGTTGCCCTGGGACTTCTGAGCACAGATACG. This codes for CSVALGLLSTDT. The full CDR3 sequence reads CSVALGLLSTDTQYF.

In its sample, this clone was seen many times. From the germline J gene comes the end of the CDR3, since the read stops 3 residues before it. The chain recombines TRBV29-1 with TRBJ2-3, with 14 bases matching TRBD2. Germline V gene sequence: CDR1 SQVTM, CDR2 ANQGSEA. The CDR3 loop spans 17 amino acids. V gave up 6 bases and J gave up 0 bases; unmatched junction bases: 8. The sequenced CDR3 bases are TGCAGCGTGGCCGGGACTAGCGGGGGAGATAGCACAGATACG. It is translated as CSVAGTSGGDSTDT. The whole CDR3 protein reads CSVAGTSGGDSTDTQYF.

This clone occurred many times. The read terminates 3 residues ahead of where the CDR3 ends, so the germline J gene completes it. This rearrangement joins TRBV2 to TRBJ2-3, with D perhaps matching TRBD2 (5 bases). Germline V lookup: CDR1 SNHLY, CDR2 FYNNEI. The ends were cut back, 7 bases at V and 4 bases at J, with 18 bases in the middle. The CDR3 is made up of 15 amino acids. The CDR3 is CASTEGGLRADTQYF. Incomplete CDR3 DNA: TGTGCCAGCACCGAAGGTGGGCTGAGGGCAGATACG. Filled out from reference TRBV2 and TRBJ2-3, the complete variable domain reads EPEVTQTPSHQVTQMGQEVILRCVPISNHLYFYWYRQILGQKVEFLVSFYNNEISEKSEIFDDQFSVERPDGSNFTLKIRSTKLEDSAMYFCASTEGGLRADTQYFGPGTRLTVL.

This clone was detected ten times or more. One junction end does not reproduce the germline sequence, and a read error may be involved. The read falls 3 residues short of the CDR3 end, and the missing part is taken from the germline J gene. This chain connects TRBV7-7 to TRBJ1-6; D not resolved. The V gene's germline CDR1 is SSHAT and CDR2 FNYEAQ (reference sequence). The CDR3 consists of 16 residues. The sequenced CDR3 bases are TGTGCTAGCAGCCCCCCTGGCAGCTCCTATAATTCACCC. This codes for CASSPPGSSYNSP. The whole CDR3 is CASSPPGSSYNSPLHF. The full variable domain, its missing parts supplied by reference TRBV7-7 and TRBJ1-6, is GAGVSQSPRYKVTKRGQDVTLRCDPISSHATLYWYQQALGQGPEFLTYFNYEAQPDKSGLPSDRFSAERPEGSISTLTIQRTEQRDSAMYRCASSPPGSSYNSPLHFGNGTRLTVT.